What follows describes a single T cell receptor beta chain. With a much larger clone just one base away, this may be a read error. It was RNA transcripts that yielded the amplified TCR beta CDR3 regions. HTBI primers drove first-round RT-PCR of the TCR CDR3. TCRdb called the multiplex PCR reads again in MiXCR, with one record for every CDR3 protein. This sample has a few hundred thousand distinct CDR3 sequences; about 15% occur once, and the top ten carry 30% to 35%. The sample belongs to a study of T cells in Graves' hyperthyroidism and ophthalmopathy. Study background: Peripheral blood samples were taken at initial diagnosis, prior to any treatment.

Diagnosis of hyperthyroidism was new in patients aged 18 to 65, and its duration was under 2 months. The ends were cut back, 0 bases at V and 3 bases at J, with 7 bases in the middle. The CDR3 loop spans 15 amino acids. CDR1 and CDR2 from the germline V gene are SGHDT and YYEEEE. The sequence came from a woman between 50 and 59 years old with Graves' hyperthyroidism that later progressed to Graves' ophthalmopathy. The chain couples TRBV5-6 to TRBJ2-6, with a possible D match to TRBD2 (5 bases). Input material: blood. CDR3: CASSLAGYGANVLTF. Here the CDR3 DNA reads TGTGCCAGCAGCTTGGCGGGATATGGGGCCAACGTCCTGACTTTC. The full variable domain, its missing parts supplied by reference TRBV5-6 and TRBJ2-6, is DAGVTQSPTHLIKTRGQQVTLRCSPKSGHDTVSWYQQALGQGPQFIFQYYEEEERQRGNFPDRFSGHQFPNYSSELNVNALLLGDSALYLCASSLAGYGANVLTFGAGSRLTVL.